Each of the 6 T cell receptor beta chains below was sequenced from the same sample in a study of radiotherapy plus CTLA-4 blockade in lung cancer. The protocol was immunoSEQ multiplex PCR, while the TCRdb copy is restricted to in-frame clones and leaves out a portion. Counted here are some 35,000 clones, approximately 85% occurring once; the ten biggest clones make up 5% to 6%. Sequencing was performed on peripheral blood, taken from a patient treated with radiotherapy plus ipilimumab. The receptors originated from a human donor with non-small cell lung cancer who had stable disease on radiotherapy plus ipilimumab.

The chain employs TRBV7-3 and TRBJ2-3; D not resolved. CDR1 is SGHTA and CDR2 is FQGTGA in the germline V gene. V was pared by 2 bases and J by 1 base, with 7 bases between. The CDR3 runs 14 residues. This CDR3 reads CASSLLGGTDTQYF. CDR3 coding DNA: TGTGCCAGCAGCTTACTCGGTGGCACAGATACGCAGTATTTT.

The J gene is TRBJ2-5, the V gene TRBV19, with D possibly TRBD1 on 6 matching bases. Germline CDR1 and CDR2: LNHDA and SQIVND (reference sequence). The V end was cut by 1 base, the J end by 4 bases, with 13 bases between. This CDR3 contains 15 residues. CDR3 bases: TGTGCCAGTAGTATAGTGACAGGTTCGGGAGAGACCCAGTACTTC. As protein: CASSIVTGSGETQYF.

CDR3 protein: CASSEGLLPREQYF. The CDR3 coding sequence is TGTGCCAGTAGTGAGGGACTCTTACCGAGGGAGCAGTACTTC. The chain couples TRBV19 to TRBJ2-7; a weak D match, TRBD2 (6 bases). Germline V lookup: CDR1 LNHDA, CDR2 SQIVND (reference sequence). Trimming removed 5 bases from V and 7 bases from J, with 18 bases in between. The CDR3 is 14 amino acids.

The CDR3 protein is CASSVWQGTVLHF. DNA for the CDR3: TGTGCCAGCAGCGTTTGGCAGGGGACGGTCCTCCACTTT. The J gene is TRBJ1-6, the V gene TRBV9; a weak D match, TRBD1 (6 bases). Per germline, CDR1 SGDLS and CDR2 YYNGEE. The CDR3 has 13 residues. V lost 2 bases and J 15 bases, leaving 15 bases between the germline ends.

The CDR3 sequence: CASRTLASEYF. CDR3 in DNA: TGTGCCAGCAGGACGCTAGCGAGCGAGTACTTC. The chain carries TRBV2 and TRBJ2-7, with D maybe TRBD2 (6 bases). Trimming stripped 6 bases from V and 11 bases from J, with 14 bases between. CDR1 is SNHLY, CDR2 FYNNEI, per germline. This CDR3 spans 11 amino acids.

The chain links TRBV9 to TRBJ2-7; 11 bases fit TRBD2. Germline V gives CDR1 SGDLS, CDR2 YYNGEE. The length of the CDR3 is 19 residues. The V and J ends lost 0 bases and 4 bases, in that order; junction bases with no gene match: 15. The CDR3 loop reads CASSVEPSGRSLGVYEQYF. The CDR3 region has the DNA TGTGCCAGCAGCGTAGAACCTAGCGGGAGGTCCCTCGGGGTATACGAGCAGTACTTC.